This is a list of T cell receptor beta chains from one sample in a study of cytotoxic CD8 clonotypes in ibrutinib-treated CLL. Produced via immunoSEQ multiplex PCR; TCRdb's table is partial and in-frame only. The data show about 140,000 clones, roughly 80% seen once. This specimen was PBMCs, taken after 12 months of ibrutinib treatment. These receptors all come from a human donor with chronic lymphocytic leukemia. Both conserved end residues are part of each CDR3. The D gene is left open where the match is weak. The listing skips clone size in some rows; elsewhere it reads once, few, many or a size class.

CDR3	DNA	V	size	J	length	D
CASSLGDQETQYF	TGTGCCAGCAGCTTAGGGGACCAAGAGACCCAGTACTTC	TRBV7-2	-	TRBJ2-5	13	-
CASSPTSGRESEQYF	TGCGCCAGCAGTCCGACTAGCGGGAGAGAGAGCGAGCAGTACTTC	TRBV5-1	-	TRBJ2-7	15	TRBD2
CASSRQGAKNIQYF	TGTGCCAGTAGTCGACAGGGGGCCAAAAACATTCAGTACTTC	TRBV19	-	TRBJ2-4	14	TRBD1
CASIRLTVLGGYTF	TGTGCCAGCATCCGGCTGACAGTGTTAGGTGGCTACACCTTC	TRBV2	few	TRBJ1-2	14	-
CASSQGNSPLHF	TGCGCCAGCAGCCAGGGGAATTCACCCCTCCACTTT	TRBV4-1	-	TRBJ1-6	12	-
CASSLEQANSPLHF	TGCGCCAGCAGCTTGGAGCAGGCGAATTCACCCCTCCACTTT	TRBV5-1	-	TRBJ1-6	14	-
CASSVDRDPIGYTF	TGTGCCAGCAGTGTAGACAGGGACCCTATAGGCTACACCTTC	TRBV6-5	-	TRBJ1-2	14	TRBD1
CASSEPGLGYNEQFF	TGTGCCAGTAGTGAACCGGGACTGGGCTACAATGAGCAGTTCTTC	TRBV19	-	TRBJ2-1	15	-
CASSLWGPYGYTF	TGTGCCAGCAGTTTATGGGGCCCCTATGGCTACACCTTC	TRBV27	-	TRBJ1-2	13	-
CASSLGSISYGYTF	TGTGCCAGCAGCTTAGGTAGCATTTCCTATGGCTACACCTTC	TRBV7-9	-	TRBJ1-2	14	-
CASGPIQETQYF	TGTGCCAGCGGGCCAATCCAAGAGACCCAGTACTTC	TRBV11-2	-	TRBJ2-5	12	-
CASSQDLNSNQPQHF	TGCGCCAGCAGCCAAGACCTCAATAGCAATCAGCCCCAGCATTTT	TRBV4-3	few	TRBJ1-5	15	-
CASSLVRQYNSPLHF	TGTGCCAGCAGCTTAGTTCGGCAGTATAATTCACCCCTCCACTTT	TRBV7-2	-	TRBJ1-6	15	-
CASSPLPRIGTANEKLFF	TGTGCCAGCTCACCACTACCGAGAATTGGGACAGCAAATGAAAAACTGTTTTTT	TRBV18	-	TRBJ1-4	18	TRBD1
CASSKWGTGGTNTIYF	TGTGCCAGCAGCAAATGGGGGACAGGGGGCACAAACACCATATATTTT	TRBV21-1	few	TRBJ1-3	16	-
CASSGIGNYEQYF	TGTGCCAGCAGTGGGATAGGGAACTACGAGCAGTACTTC	TRBV2	-	TRBJ2-7	13	-
CASSGFTGGDEQYF	TGTGCCAGCAGTGGTTTTACAGGGGGCGACGAGCAGTACTTC	TRBV25-1	few	TRBJ2-7	14	TRBD1
CASSDTLKGGARYNEQFF	TGTGCCAGCAGCGACACGTTAAAGGGGGGCGCCCGTTACAATGAGCAGTTCTTC	TRBV7-9	-	TRBJ2-1	18	-
CASSRVQGGNYGYTF	TGTGCCAGCAGCCGAGTACAGGGAGGGAACTATGGCTACACCTTC	TRBV6-5	-	TRBJ1-2	15	-
CTSSRLRPLTGNSGNTIYF	TGCACCAGCAGCCGACTCCGTCCTCTGACAGGAAACTCTGGAAACACCATATATTTT	TRBV1	once	TRBJ1-3	19	-
CAWSALGGNQPQHF	TGTGCCTGGAGTGCTCTTGGGGGGAATCAGCCCCAGCATTTT	TRBV30	-	TRBJ1-5	14	-
CASSRSWGESYNEQFF	TGTGCCAGCAGCCGCTCGTGGGGAGAATCCTACAATGAGCAGTTCTTC	TRBV11-2	once	TRBJ2-1	16	-
CASSAHRVDWYGYTF	TGTGCCAGCAGCGCCCACAGGGTTGACTGGTATGGCTACACCTTC	TRBV9	-	TRBJ1-2	15	-
CASRHIIEAFF	TGTGCCAGCAGACACATTATAGAAGCTTTCTTT	TRBV28	few	TRBJ1-1	11	-
CASSFDITGAVSYEQYF	TGCGCCAGCAGCTTCGACATAACAGGGGCCGTCTCCTACGAGCAGTACTTC	TRBV5-1	-	TRBJ2-7	17	TRBD1
CASRRVGTGVEQYF	TGTGCCAGCAGGCGGGTTGGGACAGGGGTCGAGCAGTACTTC	TRBV2	-	TRBJ2-7	14	TRBD1
CASSLDLSEAFF	TGTGCCAGCAGCTTAGATCTCTCTGAAGCTTTCTTT	TRBV7-6	-	TRBJ1-1	12	-
CASSPGDYGYTF	TGTGCCAGCTCACCCGGGGACTATGGCTACACCTTC	TRBV18	few	TRBJ1-2	12	-
CASSLDSATNEKLFF	TGTGCCAGCAGCTTAGACTCAGCAACTAATGAAAAACTGTTTTTT	TRBV7-9	-	TRBJ1-4	15	-
CASGTVNQPQHF	TGTGCCAGTGGGACAGTCAATCAGCCCCAGCATTTT	TRBV19	few	TRBJ1-5	12	TRBD1
CASSGAPYRELFF	TGTGCCAGCAGTGGGGCTCCCTATCGGGAACTGTTTTTT	TRBV28	-	TRBJ1-4	13	-
CASSLEAGGWADTQYF	TGCGCCAGCAGCTTGGAAGCGGGGGGTTGGGCAGATACGCAGTATTTT	TRBV5-1	-	TRBJ2-3	16	TRBD2
CASSSRRGGWYF	TGTGCCAGCAGTTCACGCCGCGGGGGTTGGTACTTC	TRBV6-5	-	TRBJ2-4	12	TRBD2
CASSHRDFPYNEQFF	TGTGCCAGCAGCCACCGGGACTTTCCCTACAATGAGCAGTTCTTC	TRBV9	-	TRBJ2-1	15	-
CASSLLASGGYTF	TGTGCCAGCAGTTTGCTTGCTTCTGGTGGCTACACCTTC	TRBV28	few	TRBJ1-2	13	-
CAWADRAVGELFF	TGTGCCTGGGCGGACAGGGCGGTCGGGGAGCTGTTTTTT	TRBV30	-	TRBJ2-2	13	TRBD1
CASSREGGAGNTIYF	TGCGCCAGCAGCCGCGAAGGGGGCGCTGGAAACACCATATATTTT	TRBV5-1	-	TRBJ1-3	15	TRBD1
CASSNARTGAYEQYF	TGTGCCAGTAGTAATGCCCGGACAGGGGCCTACGAGCAGTACTTC	TRBV19	-	TRBJ2-7	15	TRBD1
CSVEDSRGRGYEQYF	TGCAGCGTTGAAGATAGTAGGGGCAGGGGATACGAGCAGTACTTC	TRBV29-1	-	TRBJ2-7	15	-
CASSPGTGLNLAQYF	TGTGCCAGCAGCCCCGGGACAGGGTTAAATTTGGCCCAGTACTTC	TRBV11-2	once	TRBJ2-5	15	TRBD1
CASRLGNSQPQHF	TGTGCCAGCAGGCTAGGGAATTCTCAGCCCCAGCATTTT	TRBV28	-	TRBJ1-5	13	-
CSGRQGGSEQYF	TGCAGCGGACGACAGGGGGGGTCCGAGCAGTACTTC	TRBV29-1	-	TRBJ2-7	12	TRBD1
CASSPTATGGAGLTGELFF	TGTGCCAGCTCACCAACGGCGACAGGGGGCGCGGGGTTAACCGGGGAGCTGTTTTTT	TRBV18	-	TRBJ2-2	19	TRBD1
CASSQGTTYFDTQYF	TGTGCCAGCAGCCAAGGGACTACGTACTTTGATACGCAGTATTTT	TRBV14	-	TRBJ2-3	15	-
CASSVGGLAGGRETQYF	TGTGCCAGCAGCGTAGGAGGACTAGCGGGGGGGCGAGAGACCCAGTACTTC	TRBV9	-	TRBJ2-5	17	TRBD2
CASSGQGAPPQHF	TGTGCCAGCAGTGGACAGGGGGCTCCGCCCCAGCATTTT	TRBV6-1	-	TRBJ1-5	13	TRBD1
CAWSEASGRFNEQFF	TGTGCCTGGAGCGAAGCTAGCGGGAGGTTCAATGAGCAGTTCTTC	TRBV30	-	TRBJ2-1	15	TRBD2
CASSWLNSNEKLFF	TGTGCCAGCAGTTGGTTAAATTCTAATGAAAAACTGTTTTTT	TRBV28	-	TRBJ1-4	14	-
CASSQAALLTGVYGYTF	TGTGCCAGCAGCCAAGCGGCGTTGTTAACAGGGGTTTATGGCTACACCTTC	TRBV14	few	TRBJ1-2	17	TRBD1
CASSAQGKQYF	TGTGCCAGCAGCGCACAGGGGAAGCAGTACTTC	TRBV13	-	TRBJ2-7	11	TRBD1
CASSLFGQGYQPQHF	TGTGCCAGCAGTTTATTCGGACAGGGGTATCAGCCCCAGCATTTT	TRBV27	-	TRBJ1-5	15	TRBD1
CASSSWGSADTQYF	TGTGCCAGCAGCTCATGGGGGAGCGCAGATACGCAGTATTTT	TRBV7-9	-	TRBJ2-3	14	-
CATSRGGTNTEAFF	TGTGCCACCAGCAGAGGGGGAACGAACACTGAAGCTTTCTTT	TRBV15	-	TRBJ1-1	14	-
CASSIGRTYEQYF	TGTGCCAGCAGTATAGGCCGAACCTACGAGCAGTACTTC	TRBV2	-	TRBJ2-7	13	-